This note documents a single T cell receptor beta chain sequence. Clones were sequenced by immunoSEQ multiplex PCR, and TCRdb holds only the in-frame ones, with some missing. Among 150,000 or so clones listed, 85% to 90% were seen once. These data are taken from a study of cytomegalovirus exposure and HLA in healthy donors. The CDR3 consists of 15 residues. Germline CDR1 reads SNHLY; CDR2 reads FYNNEI. Trimming cost V 4 bases and J 0 bases; bases outside gene matches: 4. Separate from the roughly 630-subject first cohort was the 120-subject validation cohort, to which the donors belonged. V and J are TRBV2 and TRBJ2-7, with 9 nucleotides matching TRBD2. The sequencing input was PBMCs. The TCR comes from a woman in her twenties or thirties in good health and CMV-seropositive. CDR3 sequence: CASSVSGGLSYEQYF. DNA for the CDR3: TGTGCCAGCAGTGTTAGCGGGGGCCTCTCCTACGAGCAGTACTTC.